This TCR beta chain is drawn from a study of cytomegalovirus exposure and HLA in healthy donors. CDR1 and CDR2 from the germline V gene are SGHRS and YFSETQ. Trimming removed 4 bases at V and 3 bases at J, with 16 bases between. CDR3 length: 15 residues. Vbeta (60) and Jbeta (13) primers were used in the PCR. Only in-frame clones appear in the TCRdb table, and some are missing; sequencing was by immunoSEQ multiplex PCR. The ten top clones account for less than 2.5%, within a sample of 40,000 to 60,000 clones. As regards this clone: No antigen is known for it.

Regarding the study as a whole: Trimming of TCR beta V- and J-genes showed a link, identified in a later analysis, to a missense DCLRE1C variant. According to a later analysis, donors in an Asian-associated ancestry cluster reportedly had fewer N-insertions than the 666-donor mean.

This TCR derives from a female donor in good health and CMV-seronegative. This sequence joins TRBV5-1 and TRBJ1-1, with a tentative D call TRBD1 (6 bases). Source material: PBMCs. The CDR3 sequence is CASSLETGGYTEAFF. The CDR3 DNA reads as TGCGCCAGCAGCCTTGAAACTGGGGGCTACACTGAAGCTTTCTTT.